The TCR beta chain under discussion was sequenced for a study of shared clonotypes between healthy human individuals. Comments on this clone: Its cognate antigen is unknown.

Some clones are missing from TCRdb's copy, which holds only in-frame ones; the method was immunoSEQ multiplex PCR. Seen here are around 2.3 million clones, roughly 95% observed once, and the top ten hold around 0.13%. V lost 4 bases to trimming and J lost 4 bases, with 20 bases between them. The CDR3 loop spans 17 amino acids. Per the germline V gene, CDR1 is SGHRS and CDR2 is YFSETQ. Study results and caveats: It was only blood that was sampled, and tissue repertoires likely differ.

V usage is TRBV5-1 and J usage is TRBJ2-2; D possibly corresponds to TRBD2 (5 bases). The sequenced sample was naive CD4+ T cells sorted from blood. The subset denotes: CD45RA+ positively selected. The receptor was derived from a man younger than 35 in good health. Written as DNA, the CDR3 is TGCGCCAGCAGCCCTCGGACTCTCGCGGGTAGCACCGGGGAGCTGTTTTTT. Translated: CASSPRTLAGSTGELFF.